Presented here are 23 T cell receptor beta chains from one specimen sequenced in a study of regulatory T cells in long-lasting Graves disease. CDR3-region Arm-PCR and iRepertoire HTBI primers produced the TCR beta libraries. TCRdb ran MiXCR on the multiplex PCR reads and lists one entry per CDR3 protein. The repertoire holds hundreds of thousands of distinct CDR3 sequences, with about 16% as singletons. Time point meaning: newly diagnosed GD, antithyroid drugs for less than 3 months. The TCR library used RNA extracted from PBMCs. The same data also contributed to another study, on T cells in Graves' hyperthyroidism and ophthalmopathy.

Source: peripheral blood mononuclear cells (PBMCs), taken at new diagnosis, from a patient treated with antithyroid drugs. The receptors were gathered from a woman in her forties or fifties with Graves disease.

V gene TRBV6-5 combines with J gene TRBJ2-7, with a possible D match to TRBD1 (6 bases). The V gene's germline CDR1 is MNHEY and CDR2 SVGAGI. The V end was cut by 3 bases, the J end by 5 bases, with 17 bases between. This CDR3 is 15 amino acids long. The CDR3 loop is CASSYLIGGLNEQYF. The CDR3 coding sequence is TGTGCCAGCAGTTATCTTATAGGGGGTCTGAACGAGCAGTACTTC.

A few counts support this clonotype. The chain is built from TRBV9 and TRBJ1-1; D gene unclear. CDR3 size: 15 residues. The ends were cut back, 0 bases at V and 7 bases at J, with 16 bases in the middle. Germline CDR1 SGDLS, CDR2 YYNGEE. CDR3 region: CASSVEDVRPNEAFF. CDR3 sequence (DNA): TGTGCCAGCAGCGTAGAGGACGTCCGACCTAATGAAGCTTTCTTT. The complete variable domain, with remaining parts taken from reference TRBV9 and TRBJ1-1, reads DSGVTQTPKHLITATGQRVTLRCSPRSGDLSVYWYQQSLDQGLQFLIQYYNGEERAKGNILERFSAQQFPDLHSELNLSSLELGDSALYFCASSVEDVRPNEAFFGQGTRLTVV.

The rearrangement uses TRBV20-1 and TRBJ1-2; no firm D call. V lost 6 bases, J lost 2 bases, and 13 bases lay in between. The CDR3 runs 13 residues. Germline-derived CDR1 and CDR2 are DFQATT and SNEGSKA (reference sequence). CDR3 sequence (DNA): TGCAGTGCCCCGGTTCAGGTGAACTATGGCTACACCTTC. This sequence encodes CSAPVQVNYGYTF.

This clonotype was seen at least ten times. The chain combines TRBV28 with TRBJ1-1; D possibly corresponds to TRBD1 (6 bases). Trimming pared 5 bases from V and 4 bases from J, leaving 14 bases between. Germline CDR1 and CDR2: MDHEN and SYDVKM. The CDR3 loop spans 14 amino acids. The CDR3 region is CASSLRGFSTEAFF. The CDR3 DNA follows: TGTGCCAGCAGTCTAAGGGGGTTTAGCACTGAAGCTTTCTTT.

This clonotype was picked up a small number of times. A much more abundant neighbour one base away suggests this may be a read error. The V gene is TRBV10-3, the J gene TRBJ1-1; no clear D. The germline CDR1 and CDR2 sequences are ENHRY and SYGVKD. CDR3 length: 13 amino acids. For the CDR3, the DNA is TGTGCCATCTCAAGGGAGTTGAACACTGGAGCTTTCTTT. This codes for CAISRELNTGAFF.

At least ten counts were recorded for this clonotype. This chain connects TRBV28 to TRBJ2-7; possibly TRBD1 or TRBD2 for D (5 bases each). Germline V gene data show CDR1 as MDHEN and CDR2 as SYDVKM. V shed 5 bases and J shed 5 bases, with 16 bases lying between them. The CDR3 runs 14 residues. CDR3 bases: TGTGCCAGCAGTCCCGAGGGGACGCTGGACGAGCAGTACTTC. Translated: CASSPEGTLDEQYF.

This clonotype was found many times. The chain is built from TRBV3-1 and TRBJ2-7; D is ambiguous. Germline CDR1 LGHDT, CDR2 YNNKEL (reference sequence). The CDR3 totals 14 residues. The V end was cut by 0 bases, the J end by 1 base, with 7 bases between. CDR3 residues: CASSQDHKSYEQYF. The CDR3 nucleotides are TGTGCCAGCAGCCAAGATCATAAGTCCTACGAGCAGTACTTC.

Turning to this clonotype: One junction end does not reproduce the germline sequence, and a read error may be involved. For the CDR3, the DNA is TGTGCCAACAGTCCTAAGACAGGCTTGAACACTGAAGCTTTCTTT. Translating gives CANSPKTGLNTEAFF. The gene calls are TRBV2 and TRBJ1-1; the D gene is possibly TRBD1 (6 bases). Germline V gene sequence: CDR1 SNHLY, CDR2 FYNNEI. This CDR3 comprises 15 residues.

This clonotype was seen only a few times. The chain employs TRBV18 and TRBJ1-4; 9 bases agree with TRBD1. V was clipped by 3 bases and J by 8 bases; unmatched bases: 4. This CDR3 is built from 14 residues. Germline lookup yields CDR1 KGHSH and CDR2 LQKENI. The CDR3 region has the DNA TGTGCCAGCTCACCGGGGGACAGGGACGAAAAACTGTTTTTT. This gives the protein CASSPGDRDEKLFF.

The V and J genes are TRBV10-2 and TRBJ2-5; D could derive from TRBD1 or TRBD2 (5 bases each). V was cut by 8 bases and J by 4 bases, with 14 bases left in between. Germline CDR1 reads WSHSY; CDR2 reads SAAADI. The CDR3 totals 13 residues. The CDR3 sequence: CASRNPGAETQYF. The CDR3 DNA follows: TGCGCCAGCCGAAATCCCGGGGCAGAGACCCAGTACTTC.

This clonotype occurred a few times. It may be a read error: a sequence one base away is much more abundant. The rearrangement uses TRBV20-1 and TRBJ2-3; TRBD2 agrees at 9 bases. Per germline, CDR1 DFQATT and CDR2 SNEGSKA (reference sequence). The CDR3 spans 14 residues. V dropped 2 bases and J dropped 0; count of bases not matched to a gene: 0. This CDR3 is CSARLAGSTDTQYF. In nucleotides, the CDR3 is TGCAGTGCTAGACTAGCGGGGAGCACAGATACGCAGTATTTT.

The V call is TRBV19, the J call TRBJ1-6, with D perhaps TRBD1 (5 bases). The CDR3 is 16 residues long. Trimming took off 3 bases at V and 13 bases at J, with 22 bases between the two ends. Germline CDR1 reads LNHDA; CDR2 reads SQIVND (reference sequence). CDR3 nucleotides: TGTGCCAGTAGTATTGCGGGGGGACGGGGGATGTATCCCCTCCACTTT. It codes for CASSIAGGRGMYPLHF.

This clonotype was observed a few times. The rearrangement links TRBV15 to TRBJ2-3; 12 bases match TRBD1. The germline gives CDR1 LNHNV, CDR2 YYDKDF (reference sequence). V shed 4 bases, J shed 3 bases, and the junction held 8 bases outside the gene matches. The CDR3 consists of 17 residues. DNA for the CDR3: TGTGCCACCAGCAACCCCTCGGGACAGGGGGCAACAGATACGCAGTATTTT. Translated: CATSNPSGQGATDTQYF.

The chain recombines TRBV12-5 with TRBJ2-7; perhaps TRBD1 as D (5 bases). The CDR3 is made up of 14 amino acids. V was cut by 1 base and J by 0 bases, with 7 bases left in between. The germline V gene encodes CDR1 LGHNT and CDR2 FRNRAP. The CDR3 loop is CASGLGGSSYEQYF. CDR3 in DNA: TGTGCTAGTGGTTTGGGGGGCAGCTCCTACGAGCAGTACTTC. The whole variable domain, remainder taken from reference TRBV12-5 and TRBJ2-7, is DARVTQTPRHKVTEMGQEVTMRCQPILGHNTVFWYRQTMMQGLELLAYFRNRAPLDDSGMPKDRFSAEMPDATLATLKIQPSEPRDSAVYFCASGLGGSSYEQYFGPGTRLTVT.

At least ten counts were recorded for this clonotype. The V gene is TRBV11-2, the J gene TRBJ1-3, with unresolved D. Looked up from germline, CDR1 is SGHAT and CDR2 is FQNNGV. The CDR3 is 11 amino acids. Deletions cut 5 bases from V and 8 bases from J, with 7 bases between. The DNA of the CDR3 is TGTGCCAGCAGCATTGGGGACACCATATATTTT. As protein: CASSIGDTIYF.

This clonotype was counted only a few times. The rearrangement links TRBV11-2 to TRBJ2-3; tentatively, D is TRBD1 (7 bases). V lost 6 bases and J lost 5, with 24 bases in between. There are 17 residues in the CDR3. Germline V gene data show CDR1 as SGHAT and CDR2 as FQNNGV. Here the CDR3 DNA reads TGTGCCAGCAGTTTTTTCCGCGGGACAGCCAGGGGAGATACGCAGTATTTT. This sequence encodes CASSFFRGTARGDTQYF.

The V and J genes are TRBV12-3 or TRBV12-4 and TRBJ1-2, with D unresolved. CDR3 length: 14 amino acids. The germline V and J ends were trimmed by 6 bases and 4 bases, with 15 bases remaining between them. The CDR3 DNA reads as TGTGCCAGCAGCCCGCGGCAGAGGACCTATGGCTACACCTTC. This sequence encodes CASSPRQRTYGYTF.

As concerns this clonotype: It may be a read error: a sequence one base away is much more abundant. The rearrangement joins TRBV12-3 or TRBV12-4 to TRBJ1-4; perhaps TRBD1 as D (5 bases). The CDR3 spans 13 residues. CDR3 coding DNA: TGTGCCAGCAGTTGGTTGGGACTGGGCAGGGAGGTCTTT. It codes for CASSWLGLGREVF.

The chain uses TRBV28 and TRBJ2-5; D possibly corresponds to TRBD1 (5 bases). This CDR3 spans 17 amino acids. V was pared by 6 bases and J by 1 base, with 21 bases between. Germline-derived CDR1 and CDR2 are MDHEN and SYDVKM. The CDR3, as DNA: TGTGCCAGCAGGACACGACAGACCCTTGGCACCCAAGAGACCCAGTACTTC. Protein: CASRTRQTLGTQETQYF. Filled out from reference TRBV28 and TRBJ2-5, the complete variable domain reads DVKVTQSSRYLVKRTGEKVFLECVQDMDHENMFWYRQDPGLGLRLIYFSYDVKMKEKGDIPEGYSVSREKKERFSLILESASTNQTSMYLCASRTRQTLGTQETQYFGPGTRLLVL.

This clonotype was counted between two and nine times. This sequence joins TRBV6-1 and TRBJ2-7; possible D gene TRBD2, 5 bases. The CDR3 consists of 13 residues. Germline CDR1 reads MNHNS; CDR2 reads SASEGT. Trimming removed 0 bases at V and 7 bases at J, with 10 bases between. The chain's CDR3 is CASSEARGSEQYF. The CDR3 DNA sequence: TGTGCCAGCAGTGAAGCTCGGGGAAGTGAGCAGTACTTC.

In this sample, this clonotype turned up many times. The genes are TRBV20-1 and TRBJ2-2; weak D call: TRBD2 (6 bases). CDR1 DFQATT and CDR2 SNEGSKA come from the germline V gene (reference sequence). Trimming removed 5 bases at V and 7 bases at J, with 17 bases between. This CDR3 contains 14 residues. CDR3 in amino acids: CSAFSGSTVGELFF. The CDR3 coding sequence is TGCAGTGCTTTCAGCGGGTCCACTGTCGGGGAGCTGTTTTTT.

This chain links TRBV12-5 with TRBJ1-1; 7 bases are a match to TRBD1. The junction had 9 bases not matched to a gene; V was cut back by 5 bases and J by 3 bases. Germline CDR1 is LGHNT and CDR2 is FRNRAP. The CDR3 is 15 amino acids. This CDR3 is CASGPTTGLYTEAFF. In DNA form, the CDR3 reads TGTGCTAGTGGTCCGACGACAGGGCTGTACACTGAAGCTTTCTTT.

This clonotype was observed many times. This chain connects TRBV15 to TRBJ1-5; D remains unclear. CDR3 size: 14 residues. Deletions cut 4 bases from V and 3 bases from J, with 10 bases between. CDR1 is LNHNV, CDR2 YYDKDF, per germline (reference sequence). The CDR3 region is CATSTDLINQPQHF. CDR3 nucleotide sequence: TGTGCCACCAGCACTGACCTGATCAATCAGCCCCAGCATTTT.